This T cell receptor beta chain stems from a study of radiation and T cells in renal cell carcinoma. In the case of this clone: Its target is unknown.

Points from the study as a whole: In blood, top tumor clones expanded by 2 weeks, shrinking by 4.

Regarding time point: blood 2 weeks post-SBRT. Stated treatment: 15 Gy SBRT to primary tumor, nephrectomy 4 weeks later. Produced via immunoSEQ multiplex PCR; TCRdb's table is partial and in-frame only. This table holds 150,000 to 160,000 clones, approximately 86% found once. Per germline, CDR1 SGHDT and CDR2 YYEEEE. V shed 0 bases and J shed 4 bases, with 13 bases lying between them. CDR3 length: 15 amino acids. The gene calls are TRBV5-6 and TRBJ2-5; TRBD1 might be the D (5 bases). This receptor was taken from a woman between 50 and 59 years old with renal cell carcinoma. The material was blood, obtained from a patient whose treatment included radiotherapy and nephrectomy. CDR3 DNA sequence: TGTGCCAGCAGCTTGGTGGCAGGGTTCGGAGAGACCCAGTACTTC. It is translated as CASSLVAGFGETQYF. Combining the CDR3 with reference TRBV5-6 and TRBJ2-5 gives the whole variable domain DAGVTQSPTHLIKTRGQQVTLRCSPKSGHDTVSWYQQALGQGPQFIFQYYEEEERQRGNFPDRFSGHQFPNYSSELNVNALLLGDSALYLCASSLVAGFGETQYFGPGTRLLVL.